The entry below describes one TCR beta chain. What it binds is unknown. V was cut by 7 bases and J by 2 bases, with 24 bases left in between. The CDR3 consists of 17 residues. Germline values: CDR1 MNHEY, CDR2 SMNVEV (reference sequence). The TCR beta cDNA libraries contained unique molecular identifiers. TCRdb ran MiXCR on the PCR reads and lists one entry per CDR3 protein. The profile shows about 540,000 distinct CDR3 sequences, under 40% of them singletons. The data belong to a study of post-analysis software for immune sequencing data. Findings and limits, study-wide: TRBV5-6, TRBV5-1 and TRBV20-1 were among roughly 5 TRBV segments more frequent in patients than controls.

The specimen sequenced was blood. The receptor was derived from a girl younger than 18 with multiple sclerosis. The chain joins TRBV27 to TRBJ2-7; a weak D match, TRBD2 (5 bases). The CDR3 here is CASTEEWGSEGTYEQYF. CDR3 DNA sequence: TGTGCCAGCACCGAAGAGTGGGGTAGCGAGGGCACCTACGAGCAGTACTTC.